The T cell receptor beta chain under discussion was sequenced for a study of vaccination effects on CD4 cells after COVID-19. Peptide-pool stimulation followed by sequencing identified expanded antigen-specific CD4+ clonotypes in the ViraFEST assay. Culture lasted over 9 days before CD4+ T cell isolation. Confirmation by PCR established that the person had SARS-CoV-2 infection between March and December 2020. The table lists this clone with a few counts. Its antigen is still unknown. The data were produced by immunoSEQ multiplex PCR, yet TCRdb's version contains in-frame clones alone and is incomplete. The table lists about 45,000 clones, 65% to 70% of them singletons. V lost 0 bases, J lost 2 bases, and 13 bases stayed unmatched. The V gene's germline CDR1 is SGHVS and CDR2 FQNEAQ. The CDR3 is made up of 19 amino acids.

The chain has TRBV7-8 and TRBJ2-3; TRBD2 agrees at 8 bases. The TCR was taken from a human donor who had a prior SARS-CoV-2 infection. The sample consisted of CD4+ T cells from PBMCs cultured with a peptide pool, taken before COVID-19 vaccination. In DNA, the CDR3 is TGTGCCAGCAGCTTAGCCCGCTTCGGGACTAGAAAATTCACAGATACGCAGTATTTT. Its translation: CASSLARFGTRKFTDTQYF.